The 31 T cell receptor beta chains reported below all come from one sample, sequenced in a study of T cell responses to AZD1222 COVID-19 vaccine. The repertoire was sequenced with immunoSEQ multiplex PCR; TCRdb's copy has only in-frame clones and lacks some. Here the sample spans around 140,000 clones, roughly 92% being singletons. Sequencing used peripheral blood, obtained on day 0 of AZD1222 vaccination. The receptor source for this set is an adult in good health.

This clone showed up just once. V gene TRBV27 combines with J gene TRBJ2-7, with D perhaps being TRBD1 or TRBD2 (5 bases each). Trimming stripped 6 bases from V and 0 bases from J, with 12 bases between. The CDR3 totals 14 residues. Germline V gene data show CDR1 as MNHEY and CDR2 as SMNVEV (reference sequence). The CDR3 sequence: CASRDGTSSYEQYF. The CDR3 DNA is TGTGCCAGCAGGGACGGGACCAGCTCCTACGAGCAGTACTTC.

This chain uses TRBV5-1 with TRBJ2-1; D is perhaps TRBD1 (6 bases). The V gene lost 4 bases and the J gene lost 2 bases, with 7 bases spanning the gap. The V gene's germline CDR1 is SGHRS and CDR2 YFSETQ. CDR3 length equals 13 residues. The CDR3 loop is CASSPGAYNEQFF. CDR3 nucleotide sequence: TGCGCCAGCAGCCCAGGGGCCTACAATGAGCAGTTCTTC.

This sequence joins TRBV11-2 and TRBJ2-5; 13 bases align to TRBD2. With V trimmed by 0 bases and J by 9 bases, 10 bases remained unmatched. Germline V gene sequence: CDR1 SGHAT, CDR2 FQNNGV. The CDR3 has 17 residues. CDR3 loop: CASSLDGGLAGPGAQYF. The CDR3 DNA reads as TGTGCCAGCAGCTTAGATGGGGGACTAGCGGGACCAGGGGCCCAGTACTTC.

The CDR3 nucleotides are TGCGCCAGCAGCAACAAAGGACTAGCTAATGAGCAGTTCTTC. It is translated as CASSNKGLANEQFF. The V and J genes are TRBV5-1 and TRBJ2-1; 8 positions match TRBD2. Germline trimming cut 4 bases from V and 7 bases from J; bases unmatched to any gene: 7. The CDR3 is 14 residues long. Germline V gene data show CDR1 as SGHRS and CDR2 as YFSETQ.

The CDR3 DNA reads as TGTGCCATCAGTGGCACCGGGACTGATTTTAATGAGCAGTTCTTC. Amino acid sequence: CAISGTGTDFNEQFF. V gene TRBV10-3 combines with J gene TRBJ2-1; the D gene is possibly TRBD2 (6 bases). The CDR3 covers 15 residues. V was shortened by 4 bases and J by 7 bases, with 17 bases between the two germline ends. Germline V gene data show CDR1 as ENHRY and CDR2 as SYGVKD.

This chain connects TRBV24-1 to TRBJ1-1, with 7 nucleotides matching TRBD1. Germline V gives CDR1 KGHDR, CDR2 SFDVKD. Trimming cost V 2 bases and J 1 base; bases outside gene matches: 3. CDR3 length equals 15 residues. The CDR3 protein is CATSDSGTANTEAFF. In DNA form, the CDR3 reads TGTGCCACCAGTGATTCTGGGACAGCGAACACTGAAGCTTTCTTT.

This clone was counted once. This chain connects TRBV7-8 to TRBJ2-2; D gene uncertain. The CDR3 length is 13 residues. V was shortened by 0 bases and J by 7 bases, with 6 bases between the two germline ends. Germline assignment: CDR1 SGHVS and CDR2 FQNEAQ. The CDR3 protein is CASSLAPNGELFF. CDR3 DNA: TGTGCCAGCAGCTTAGCCCCAAACGGGGAGCTGTTTTTT.

This clone was counted between two and nine times. The chain combines TRBV14 with TRBJ2-1; D unclear. The CDR3 runs to 13 residues. V lost 4 bases and J 5 bases, leaving 9 bases between the germline ends. Germline CDR1 is SGHDN and CDR2 is FVKESK. CDR3 protein: CASSLATNNEQFF. CDR3 sequence (DNA): TGTGCCAGCAGCCTGGCTACCAACAATGAGCAGTTCTTC. The variable domain in full, with the rest retrieved from reference TRBV14 and TRBJ2-1, is EAGVTQFPSHSVIEKGQTVTLRCDPISGHDNLYWYRRVMGKEIKFLLHFVKESKQDESGMPNNRFLAERTGGTYSTLKVQPAELEDSGVYFCASSLATNNEQFFGPGTRLTVL.

The J gene is TRBJ2-4, the V gene TRBV6-1; no firm D call. This CDR3 has 11 amino acids. Germline V gene lookup returns CDR1 MNHNS and CDR2 SASEGT. V was trimmed by 3 bases and J by 6 bases, leaving 3 bases between them. The CDR3 here is CASSDGNIQYF. The CDR3 DNA reads TGTGCCAGCAGTGACGGAAACATTCAGTACTTC.

The chain couples TRBV29-1 to TRBJ1-1; 9 bases map to TRBD1. V lost 4 bases and J lost 3; bases outside the gene matches: 9. The CDR3 spans 15 residues. Germline CDR1 SQVTM, CDR2 ANQGSEA. As DNA, the CDR3 is TGCAGCGTTGGTATACCGGGACAGGGCTACACTGAAGCTTTCTTT. This codes for CSVGIPGQGYTEAFF.

The sample holds a few counts of this clone. This chain links TRBV30 with TRBJ2-7; 9 bases match TRBD1. This CDR3 comprises 12 residues. Looked up from germline, CDR1 is GTSNPN and CDR2 is SVGIG (reference sequence). V trimming: 8 bases; J trimming: 3 bases; junction bases outside the gene matches: 5. In DNA form, the CDR3 reads TGTGCCGCTGGACAGGGGTACTACGAGCAGTACTTC. Its translation: CAAGQGYYEQYF.

The chain combines TRBV25-1 with TRBJ1-2, with 8 positions matching TRBD1. This CDR3 has 14 amino acids. The germline gives CDR1 MGHDK, CDR2 SYGVNS. V was pared by 6 bases and J by 5 bases, with 8 bases of the junction left unmatched. CDR3: CASRGQGAEYGYTF. CDR3 coding DNA: TGTGCCAGCAGGGGGCAGGGGGCGGAGTATGGCTACACCTTC.

The genes are TRBV4-3 and TRBJ1-6; D remains ambiguous. Trimming removed 3 bases from V and 8 bases from J, with 11 bases in between. CDR3 length: 14 amino acids. CDR1 is LGHNA and CDR2 is YSLEER in the germline V gene. CDR3 sequence (DNA): TGCGCCAGCAGCCAGGACCGAGGAGATTCACCCCTCCACTTT. It is translated as CASSQDRGDSPLHF.

The chain is built from TRBV30 and TRBJ1-2; 8 bases fit TRBD1. Germline V gene lookup returns CDR1 GTSNPN and CDR2 SVGIG (reference sequence). The junction had 11 bases not matched to a gene; V was cut back by 3 bases and J by 5 bases. The CDR3 runs 15 residues. CDR3 protein: CAWSFLDRDFYGYTF. DNA of the CDR3: TGTGCCTGGAGCTTTCTGGACAGGGACTTTTATGGCTACACCTTC.

This rearrangement joins TRBV10-3 to TRBJ2-1; possibly TRBD2 for D (6 bases). Germline CDR1 ENHRY, CDR2 SYGVKD. V was cut by 7 bases and J by 2 bases, with 12 bases left in between. This CDR3 has 14 residues. The CDR3 loop reads CAITSGLPYNEQFF. The CDR3 bases are TGTGCCATCACGAGCGGGCTACCCTACAATGAGCAGTTCTTC.

The chain carries TRBV6-5 and TRBJ2-2, with D possibly matching TRBD1 (8 bases). The CDR3 totals 15 residues. CDR1 is MNHEY and CDR2 is SVGAGI in the germline V gene. Between the trimmed V and J ends, which lost 6 bases and 4 bases, there was a span of 15 bases. The CDR3 here is CASSGGTGITGELFF. The CDR3 nucleotides are TGTGCCAGCAGCGGGGGGACAGGTATCACCGGGGAGCTGTTTTTT.

This chain links TRBV9 with TRBJ2-1, with 9 bases matching TRBD2. CDR3 length: 14 amino acids. Germline V gene sequence: CDR1 SGDLS, CDR2 YYNGEE. V shed 5 bases, J shed 4 bases, and the junction held 4 bases outside the gene matches. The CDR3 nucleotides read TGTGCCAGCAGTGAGGGACTAGCATACAATGAGCAGTTCTTC. It encodes CASSEGLAYNEQFF.

In DNA form, the CDR3 reads TGTGCCACCAGTGGGGTGGAGGAAAAACTGTTTTTT. This encodes CATSGVEEKLFF. The chain recombines TRBV15 with TRBJ1-4, with D unresolved. The CDR3 runs 12 residues. V shed 6 bases and J shed 8 bases, with 10 bases lying between them. Germline CDR1 LNHNV, CDR2 YYDKDF (reference sequence).

The chain uses TRBV21-1 and TRBJ1-4. TRBV21-1 is labeled a pseudogene. The CDR3 extends over 14 amino acids. CDR3 amino acids: CASSRGWPGEKLFF. As DNA, the CDR3 is TGTGCCAGCAGCAGAGGGTGGCCAGGTGAAAAACTGTTTTTT.

This rearrangement joins TRBV2 to TRBJ1-2; D is unresolved. CDR1 SNHLY and CDR2 FYNNEI come from the germline V gene. This CDR3 has 13 residues. Trimming pared 5 bases from V and 0 bases from J, leaving 7 bases between. Here the CDR3 reads CASSIDSNYGYTF. CDR3 nucleotide sequence: TGTGCCAGCAGTATAGATTCTAACTATGGCTACACCTTC.

The chain employs TRBV4-1 and TRBJ2-7; TRBD1 matches 7 bases. Germline values: CDR1 MGHRA, CDR2 YSYEKL. V lost 1 base, J lost 4 bases, and 16 bases stayed unmatched. This CDR3 has 18 residues. CDR3 sequence reads: CASSQALIRRDREYEQYF. The CDR3 DNA follows: TGCGCCAGCAGCCAAGCCCTAATACGGCGAGACAGGGAGTACGAGCAGTACTTC.

Written as DNA, the CDR3 is TGTGCCACCAGTGATTTGGGGGCGGCGGAACAAGAGACCCAGTACTTC. Translated: CATSDLGAAEQETQYF. J is TRBJ2-5 and V is TRBV24-1, with D possibly matching TRBD1 (5 bases). The CDR3 is made up of 16 amino acids. With 0 bases removed from V and 2 bases from J, the gap between germline ends came to 12 bases. Germline CDR1 and CDR2: KGHDR and SFDVKD.

The V gene is TRBV19, the J gene TRBJ1-5; D remains ambiguous. This CDR3 comprises 14 residues. Per germline, CDR1 LNHDA and CDR2 SQIVND (reference sequence). The V gene lost 0 bases and the J gene lost 7 bases, with 10 bases spanning the gap. The CDR3 here is CASSIDLVTQPQHF. The CDR3 nucleotides are TGTGCCAGTAGTATAGATTTGGTTACCCAGCCCCAGCATTTT.

The rearrangement uses TRBV3-1 (or the pseudogene TRBV3-2) and TRBJ2-1; D might be TRBD2 (5 bases). V was pared by 0 bases and J by 4 bases, with 13 bases between. This CDR3 is built from 16 residues. From germline, CDR1 is LGHDT and CDR2 YNNKEL (reference sequence). DNA of the CDR3: TGTGCCAGCAGCCAAGATAGCAGCGGACCTTACAATGAGCAGTTCTTC. Translated: CASSQDSSGPYNEQFF.

The V call is TRBV7-9, the J call TRBJ1-3, with D tentatively TRBD1 (6 bases). This CDR3 is built from 15 residues. The V end lost 5 bases, the J end lost 0 bases, and 11 bases lay between the germline ends. The germline V gene encodes CDR1 SEHNR and CDR2 FQNEAQ (reference sequence). The CDR3 sequence is CASSPPRGSGNTIYF. Here the CDR3 DNA reads TGTGCCAGCAGCCCCCCCAGGGGCTCTGGAAACACCATATATTTT.

The V call is TRBV30, the J call TRBJ1-2, with TRBD1 identical over 8 bases. After removal of 0 bases from V and 7 bases from J, the junction contained 4 bases not matched to a gene. Germline values: CDR1 GTSNPN, CDR2 SVGIG (reference sequence). This CDR3 is 13 amino acids long. This chain's CDR3 is CAWSVQDRVGYTF. Here the CDR3 DNA reads TGTGCCTGGAGTGTACAGGACAGGGTTGGCTACACCTTC.

This clone was seen only a few times. V usage is TRBV6-5 and J usage is TRBJ2-5; 7 nucleotides match TRBD2. V shed 4 bases, J shed 2 bases, and the junction held 4 bases outside the gene matches. This CDR3 is built from 14 residues. CDR1 and CDR2 (germline): MNHEY, SVGAGI. CDR3 amino acids: CASSSRGGQETQYF. The CDR3 nucleotides are TGTGCCAGCAGTTCGCGGGGAGGGCAAGAGACCCAGTACTTC.

The chain links TRBV28 to TRBJ1-5; D uncertain. CDR3 length equals 13 residues. Looked up from germline, CDR1 is MDHEN and CDR2 is SYDVKM. Trimming took 6 bases from V and 3 from J, leaving 9 bases between them. The CDR3 region has the DNA TGTGCCAGCAGGTCGGACGACAATCAGCCCCAGCATTTT. This gives the protein CASRSDDNQPQHF. Complete variable domain (other parts from reference TRBV28 and TRBJ1-5): DVKVTQSSRYLVKRTGEKVFLECVQDMDHENMFWYRQDPGLGLRLIYFSYDVKMKEKGDIPEGYSVSREKKERFSLILESASTNQTSMYLCASRSDDNQPQHFGDGTRLSIL.

CDR3 in DNA: TGTGCCAGCAGCCCGCCCCGGGGAGACTATGGCTACACCTTC. It translates to CASSPPRGDYGYTF. The chain is built from TRBV5-8 and TRBJ1-2; D is unresolved. CDR1 SGHTS and CDR2 YDEGEE come from the germline V gene. This CDR3 has 14 amino acids. Trimming cost V 4 bases and J 3 bases, with 13 bases left between them.

This chain uses TRBV28 with TRBJ2-7; maybe TRBD2 (7 bases). Germline V gene lookup returns CDR1 MDHEN and CDR2 SYDVKM. Between the trimmed V and J ends, which lost 9 bases and 3 bases, there was a span of 15 bases. CDR3 length: 13 amino acids. CDR3 in amino acids: CASTKGGDYEQYF. DNA for the CDR3: TGTGCCAGTACTAAGGGGGGGGACTACGAGCAGTACTTC. The full variable domain, rest sourced from reference TRBV28 and TRBJ2-7, is DVKVTQSSRYLVKRTGEKVFLECVQDMDHENMFWYRQDPGLGLRLIYFSYDVKMKEKGDIPEGYSVSREKKERFSLILESASTNQTSMYLCASTKGGDYEQYFGPGTRLTVT.

The chain combines TRBV5-1 with TRBJ2-7, with D possibly being TRBD1 (6 bases). Per the germline V gene, CDR1 is SGHRS and CDR2 is YFSETQ. The V and J ends lost 0 bases and 5 bases respectively, with 12 bases between them. This CDR3 is 14 amino acids long. CDR3 loop: CASSLGGPEDEQYF. As DNA, the CDR3 is TGCGCCAGCAGCTTGGGGGGGCCCGAGGACGAGCAGTACTTC.